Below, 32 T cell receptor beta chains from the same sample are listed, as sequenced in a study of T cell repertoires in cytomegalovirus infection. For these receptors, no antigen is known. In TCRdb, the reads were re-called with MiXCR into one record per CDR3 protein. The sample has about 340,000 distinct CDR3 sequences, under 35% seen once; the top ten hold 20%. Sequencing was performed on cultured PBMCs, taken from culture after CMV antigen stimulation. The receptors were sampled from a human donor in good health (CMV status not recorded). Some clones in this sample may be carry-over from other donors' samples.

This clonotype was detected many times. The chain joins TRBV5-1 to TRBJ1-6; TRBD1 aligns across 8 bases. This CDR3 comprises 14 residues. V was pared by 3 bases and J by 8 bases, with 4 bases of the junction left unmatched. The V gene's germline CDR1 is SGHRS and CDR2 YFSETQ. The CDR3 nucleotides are TGCGCCAGCAGCTCGACAGGGGATGATTCACCCCTCCACTTT. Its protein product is CASSSTGDDSPLHF. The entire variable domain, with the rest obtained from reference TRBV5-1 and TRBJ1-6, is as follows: KAGVTQTPRYLIKTRGQQVTLSCSPISGHRSVSWYQQTPGQGLQFLFEYFSETQRNKGNFPGRFSGRQFSNSRSEMNVSTLELGDSALYLCASSSTGDDSPLHFGNGTRLTVT.

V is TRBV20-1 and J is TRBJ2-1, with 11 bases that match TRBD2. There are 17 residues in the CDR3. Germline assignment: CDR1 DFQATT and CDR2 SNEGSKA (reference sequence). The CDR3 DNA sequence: TGCAGAGGGAACCCGGGACTAGCGGCCGGAGGGCACAATGAGCAGTTCTTC. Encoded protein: CRGNPGLAAGGHNEQFF.

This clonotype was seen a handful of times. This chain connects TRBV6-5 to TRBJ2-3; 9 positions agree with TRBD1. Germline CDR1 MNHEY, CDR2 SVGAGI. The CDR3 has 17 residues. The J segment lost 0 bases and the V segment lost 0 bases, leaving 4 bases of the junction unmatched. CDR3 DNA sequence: TGTGCCAGCAGTTACTCGACAGGGGGACCTAGCACAGATACGCAGTATTTT. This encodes CASSYSTGGPSTDTQYF.

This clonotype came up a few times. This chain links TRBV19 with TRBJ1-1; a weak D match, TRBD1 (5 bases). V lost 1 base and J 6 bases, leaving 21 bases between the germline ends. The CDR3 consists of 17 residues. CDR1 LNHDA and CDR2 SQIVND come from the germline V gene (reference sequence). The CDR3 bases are TGTGCCAGTAGTATAGCGGGGCACGGGGGAATGGGCCCTGAAGCTTTCTTT. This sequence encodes CASSIAGHGGMGPEAFF.

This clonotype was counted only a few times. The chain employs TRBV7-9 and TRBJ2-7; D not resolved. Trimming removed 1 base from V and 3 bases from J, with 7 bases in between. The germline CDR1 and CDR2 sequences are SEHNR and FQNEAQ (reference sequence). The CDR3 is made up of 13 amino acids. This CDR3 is CASSLGGFYEQYF. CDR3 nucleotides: TGTGCCAGCAGCTTAGGCGGATTCTACGAGCAGTACTTC. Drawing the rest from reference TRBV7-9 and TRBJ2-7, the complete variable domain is DTGVSQNPRHKITKRGQNVTFRCDPISEHNRLYWYRQTLGQGPEFLTYFQNEAQLEKSRLLSDRFSAERPKGSFSTLEIQRTEQGDSAMYLCASSLGGFYEQYFGPGTRLTVT.

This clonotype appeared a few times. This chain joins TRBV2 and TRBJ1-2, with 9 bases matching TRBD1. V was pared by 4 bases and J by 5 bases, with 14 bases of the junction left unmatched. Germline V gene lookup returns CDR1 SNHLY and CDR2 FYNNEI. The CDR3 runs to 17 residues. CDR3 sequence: CASSGFSPGQGPYGYTF. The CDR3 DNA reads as TGTGCCAGCAGTGGGTTCTCACCGGGACAGGGACCTTATGGCTACACCTTC. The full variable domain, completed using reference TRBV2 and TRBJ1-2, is EPEVTQTPSHQVTQMGQEVILRCVPISNHLYFYWYRQILGQKVEFLVSFYNNEISEKSEIFDDQFSVERPDGSNFTLKIRSTKLEDSAMYFCASSGFSPGQGPYGYTFGSGTRLTVV.

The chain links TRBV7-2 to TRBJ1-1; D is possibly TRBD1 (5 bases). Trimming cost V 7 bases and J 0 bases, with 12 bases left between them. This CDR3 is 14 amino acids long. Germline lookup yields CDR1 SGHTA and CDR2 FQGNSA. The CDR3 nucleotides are TGTGCCAGCACCCCGGGGCAGCTGAACACTGAAGCTTTCTTT. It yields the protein CASTPGQLNTEAFF.

This CDR3 reads CASSGGRDRAGNEQFF. In nucleotides, the CDR3 is TGTGCCAGCAGTGGCGGCCGGGACAGGGCGGGGAATGAGCAGTTCTTC. V gene TRBV2 combines with J gene TRBJ2-1; 9 bases are shared with TRBD1. The CDR3 has 16 residues. Unmatched junction bases numbered 11, after V lost 4 bases and J lost 7 bases. The germline V gene encodes CDR1 SNHLY and CDR2 FYNNEI.

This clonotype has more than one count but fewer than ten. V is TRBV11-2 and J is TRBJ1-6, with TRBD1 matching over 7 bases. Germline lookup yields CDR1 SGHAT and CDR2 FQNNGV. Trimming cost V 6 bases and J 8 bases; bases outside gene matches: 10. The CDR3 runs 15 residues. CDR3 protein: CASRITGEWDSPLHF. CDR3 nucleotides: TGTGCCAGCAGAATAACAGGGGAATGGGATTCACCCCTCCACTTT.

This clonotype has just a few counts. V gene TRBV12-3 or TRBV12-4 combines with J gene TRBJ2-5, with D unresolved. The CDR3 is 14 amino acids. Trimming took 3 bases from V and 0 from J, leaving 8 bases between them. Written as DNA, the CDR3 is TGTGCCAGCAGTTTGGGGATGAACCAAGAGACCCAGTACTTC. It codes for CASSLGMNQETQYF.

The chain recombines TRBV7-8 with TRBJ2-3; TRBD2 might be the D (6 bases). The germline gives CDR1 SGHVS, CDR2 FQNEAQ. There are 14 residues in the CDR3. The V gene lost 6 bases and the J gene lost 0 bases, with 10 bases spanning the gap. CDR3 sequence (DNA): TGTGCCAGCAGGAAACGGGAGAGCACAGATACGCAGTATTTT. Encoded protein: CASRKRESTDTQYF.

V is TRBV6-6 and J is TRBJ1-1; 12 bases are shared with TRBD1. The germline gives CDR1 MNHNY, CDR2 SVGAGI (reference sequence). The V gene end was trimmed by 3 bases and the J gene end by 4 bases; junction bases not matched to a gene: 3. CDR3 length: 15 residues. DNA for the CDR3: TGTGCCAGCAGTTATCCGGGACAGGGGGCCACTGAAGCTTTCTTT. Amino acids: CASSYPGQGATEAFF.

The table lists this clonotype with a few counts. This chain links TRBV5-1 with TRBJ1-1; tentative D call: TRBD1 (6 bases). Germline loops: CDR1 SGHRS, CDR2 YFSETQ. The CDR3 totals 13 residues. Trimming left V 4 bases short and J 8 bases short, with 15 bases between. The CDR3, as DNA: TGCGCCAGCAGCCAACCACAGGGTATGGAAGCTTTCTTT. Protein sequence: CASSQPQGMEAFF.

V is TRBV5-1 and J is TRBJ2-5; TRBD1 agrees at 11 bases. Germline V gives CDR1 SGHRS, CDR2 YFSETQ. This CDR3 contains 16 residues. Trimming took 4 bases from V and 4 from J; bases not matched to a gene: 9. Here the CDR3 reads CASSRYSGTGGETQYF. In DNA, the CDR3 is TGCGCCAGCAGCCGTTATTCCGGGACAGGGGGAGAGACCCAGTACTTC.

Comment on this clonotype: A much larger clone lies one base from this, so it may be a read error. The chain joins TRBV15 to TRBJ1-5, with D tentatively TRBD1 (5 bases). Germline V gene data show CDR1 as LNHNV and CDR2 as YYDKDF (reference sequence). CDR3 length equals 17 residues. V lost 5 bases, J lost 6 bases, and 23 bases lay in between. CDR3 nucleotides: TGTGCCACCAGCCGCGCGGGGTCAGGGACGAATCGTCAGCCCCAGCATTTT. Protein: CATSRAGSGTNRQPQHF.

The CDR3 region is CASTPIAGDTQKLFF. CDR3 DNA sequence: TGTGCCAGCACTCCTATTGCGGGGGACACTCAAAAACTGTTTTTT. The chain carries TRBV7-9 and TRBJ1-4; TRBD1 might be the D (6 bases). Germline V lookup: CDR1 SEHNR, CDR2 FQNEAQ (reference sequence). This CDR3 is 15 amino acids long. V was clipped by 7 bases and J by 9 bases, with 21 bases between them.

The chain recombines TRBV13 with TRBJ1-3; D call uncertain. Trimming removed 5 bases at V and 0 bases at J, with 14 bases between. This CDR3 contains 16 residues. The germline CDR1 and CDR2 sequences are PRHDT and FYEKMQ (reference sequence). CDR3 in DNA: TGTGCCAGCAGCCTGGGTCGGGGATTCTCTGGAAACACCATATATTTT. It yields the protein CASSLGRGFSGNTIYF. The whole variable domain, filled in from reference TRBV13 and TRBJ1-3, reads AAGVIQSPRHLIKEKRETATLKCYPIPRHDTVYWYQQGPGQDPQFLISFYEKMQSDKGSIPDRFSAQQFSDYHSELNMSSLELGDSALYFCASSLGRGFSGNTIYFGEGSWLTVV.

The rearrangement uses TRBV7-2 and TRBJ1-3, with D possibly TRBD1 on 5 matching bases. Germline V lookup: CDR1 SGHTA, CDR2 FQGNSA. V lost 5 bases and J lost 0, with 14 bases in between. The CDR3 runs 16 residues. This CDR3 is CASSPRDGSSGNTIYF. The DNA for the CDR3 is TGTGCCAGCAGCCCTCGGGACGGATCCTCTGGAAACACCATATATTTT.

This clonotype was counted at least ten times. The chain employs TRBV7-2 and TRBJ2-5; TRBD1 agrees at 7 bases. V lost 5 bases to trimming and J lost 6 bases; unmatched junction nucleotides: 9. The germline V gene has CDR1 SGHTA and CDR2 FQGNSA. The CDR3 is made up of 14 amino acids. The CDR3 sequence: CASSRQGIGKTQYF. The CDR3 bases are TGTGCCAGCAGCCGACAGGGTATAGGGAAGACCCAGTACTTC.

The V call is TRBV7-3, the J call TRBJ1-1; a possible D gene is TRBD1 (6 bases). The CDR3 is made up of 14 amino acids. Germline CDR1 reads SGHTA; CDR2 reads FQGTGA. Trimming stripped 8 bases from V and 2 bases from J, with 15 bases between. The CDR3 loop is CASGKTGDNTEAFF. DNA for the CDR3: TGTGCCAGCGGCAAGACAGGTGACAACACTGAAGCTTTCTTT.

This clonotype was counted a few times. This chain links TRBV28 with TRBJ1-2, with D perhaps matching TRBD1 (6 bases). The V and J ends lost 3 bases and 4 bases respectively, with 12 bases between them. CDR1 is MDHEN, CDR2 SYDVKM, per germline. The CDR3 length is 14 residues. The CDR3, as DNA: TGTGCCAGCAGTTTTGGACAGTCAAGCTATGGCTACACCTTC. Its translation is CASSFGQSSYGYTF.

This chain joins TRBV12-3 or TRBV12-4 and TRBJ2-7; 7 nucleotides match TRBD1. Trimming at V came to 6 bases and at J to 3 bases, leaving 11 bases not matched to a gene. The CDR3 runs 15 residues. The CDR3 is CASRTTRGISYEQYF. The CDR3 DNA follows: TGTGCCAGCAGAACTACCAGGGGGATAAGCTACGAGCAGTACTTC.

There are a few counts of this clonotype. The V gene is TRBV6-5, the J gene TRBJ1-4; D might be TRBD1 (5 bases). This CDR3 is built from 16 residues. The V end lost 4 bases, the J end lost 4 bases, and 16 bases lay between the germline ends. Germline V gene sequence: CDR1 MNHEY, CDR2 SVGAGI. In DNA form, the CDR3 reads TGTGCCAGCAGTTGGGGGACCCCGGAGGGTAATGAAAAACTGTTTTTT. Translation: CASSWGTPEGNEKLFF.

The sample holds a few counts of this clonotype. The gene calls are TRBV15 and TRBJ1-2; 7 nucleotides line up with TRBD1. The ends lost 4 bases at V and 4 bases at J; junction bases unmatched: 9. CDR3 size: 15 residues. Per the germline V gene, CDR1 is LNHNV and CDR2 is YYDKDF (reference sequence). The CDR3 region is CATSKEAGQFYGYTF. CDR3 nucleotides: TGTGCCACCAGCAAGGAAGCGGGACAGTTCTATGGCTACACCTTC.

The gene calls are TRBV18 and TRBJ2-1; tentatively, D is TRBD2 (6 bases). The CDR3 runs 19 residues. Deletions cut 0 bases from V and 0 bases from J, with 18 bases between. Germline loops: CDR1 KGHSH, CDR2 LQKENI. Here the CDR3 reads CASSPPIKKGLPSYNEQFF. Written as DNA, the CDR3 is TGTGCCAGCTCACCACCGATAAAGAAGGGACTGCCCTCCTACAATGAGCAGTTCTTC. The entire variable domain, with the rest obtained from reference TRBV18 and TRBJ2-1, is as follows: NAGVMQNPRHLVRRRGQEARLRCSPMKGHSHVYWYRQLPEEGLKFMVYLQKENIIDESGMPKERFSAEFPKEGPSILRIQQVVRGDSAAYFCASSPPIKKGLPSYNEQFFGPGTRLTVL.

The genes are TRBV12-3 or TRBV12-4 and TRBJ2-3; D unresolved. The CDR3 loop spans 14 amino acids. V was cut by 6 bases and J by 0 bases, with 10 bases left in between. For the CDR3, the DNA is TGTGCCAGCAGATCGTCAGGCAGCACAGATACGCAGTATTTT. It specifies CASRSSGSTDTQYF.

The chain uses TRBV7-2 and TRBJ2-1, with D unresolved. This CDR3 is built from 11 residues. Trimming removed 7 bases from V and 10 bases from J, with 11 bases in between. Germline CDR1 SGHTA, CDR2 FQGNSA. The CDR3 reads CASTMKREQFF. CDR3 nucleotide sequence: TGTGCCAGCACCATGAAAAGGGAGCAGTTCTTC.

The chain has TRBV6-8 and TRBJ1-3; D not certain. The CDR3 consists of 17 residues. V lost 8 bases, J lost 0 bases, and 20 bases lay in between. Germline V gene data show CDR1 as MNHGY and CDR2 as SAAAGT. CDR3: CASPPSRKGNSGNTIYF. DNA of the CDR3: TGTGCCAGCCCTCCCAGCCGGAAGGGCAACTCTGGAAACACCATATATTTT.

CDR3 sequence: CASSPQQGPNTEAFF. The CDR3 region has the DNA TGTGCCAGCTCACCGCAACAGGGCCCGAACACTGAAGCTTTCTTT. The rearrangement links TRBV18 to TRBJ1-1; TRBD1 is a possible D gene (6 bases). The CDR3 totals 15 residues. Between the trimmed V and J ends, which lost 3 bases and 1 base, there was a span of 12 bases. The V gene's germline CDR1 is KGHSH and CDR2 LQKENI.

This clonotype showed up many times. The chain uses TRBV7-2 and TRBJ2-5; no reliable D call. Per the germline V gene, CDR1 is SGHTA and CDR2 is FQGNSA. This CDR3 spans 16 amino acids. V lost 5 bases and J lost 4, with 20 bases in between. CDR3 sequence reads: CASSPRASAVGETQYF. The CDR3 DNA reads TGTGCCAGCAGCCCTAGGGCCTCCGCGGTTGGAGAGACCCAGTACTTC.

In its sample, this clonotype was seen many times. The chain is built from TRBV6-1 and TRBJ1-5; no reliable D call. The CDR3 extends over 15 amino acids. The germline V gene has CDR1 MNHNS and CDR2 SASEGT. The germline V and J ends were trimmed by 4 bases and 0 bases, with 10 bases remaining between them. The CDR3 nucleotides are TGTGCCAGCAGTGCTACCCGGGATAGCAATCAGCCCCAGCATTTT. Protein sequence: CASSATRDSNQPQHF.

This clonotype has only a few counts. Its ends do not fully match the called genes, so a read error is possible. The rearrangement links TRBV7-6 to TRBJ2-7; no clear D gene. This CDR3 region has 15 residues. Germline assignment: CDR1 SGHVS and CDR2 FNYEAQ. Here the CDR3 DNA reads TGTGCCAGCAGCTTAGTCGGGCAGAGCTCCGACGAGCAGTACTTC. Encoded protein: CASSLVGQSSDEQYF. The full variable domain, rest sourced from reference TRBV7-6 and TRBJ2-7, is GAGVSQSPRYKVTKRGQDVALRCDPISGHVSLYWYRQALGQGPEFLTYFNYEAQQDKSGLPNDRFSAERPEGSISTLTIQRTEQRDSAMYRCASSLVGQSSDEQYFGPGTRLTVT.